The 22 T cell receptor beta chains below were found in one sample sequenced in a study of blood T cell repertoires in COVID-19. Repertoires were generated with immunoSEQ multiplex PCR, while TCRdb's copy carries only in-frame clones and drops some. The sample consists of 130,000 or so clones, 85% of them appearing once. The specimen sequenced was peripheral blood. The receptor source for this set is a man between 60 and 75 years old with acute or convalescent COVID-19.

This clone came up a few times. The V call is TRBV28, the J call TRBJ1-5; TRBD1 might be the D (5 bases). The CDR3 is 15 amino acids. Germline CDR1 is MDHEN and CDR2 is SYDVKM. Trimming took 7 bases from V and 4 from J, leaving 17 bases between them. CDR3 DNA sequence: TGTGCCAGCACCATAATGGGGGGAGGAAATCAGCCCCAGCATTTT. It yields the protein CASTIMGGGNQPQHF.

The chain employs TRBV21-1 and TRBJ2-7; the table's D call TRBD1 went unverified against the DNA. TRBV21-1 is deemed a pseudogene. The CDR3 sequence is 14 residues long. The CDR3 sequence is CASTPGRGKYEQYF. The DNA of the CDR3 is TGTGCCAGCACCCCGGGTAGGGGCAAGTACGAGCAGTACTTC.

The genes are TRBV7-9 and TRBJ2-3; tentative D call: TRBD2 (5 bases). The V gene lost 1 base and the J gene lost 2 bases, with 7 bases spanning the gap. The CDR3 has 14 amino acids. The germline V gene has CDR1 SEHNR and CDR2 FQNEAQ (reference sequence). The CDR3 loop reads CASSLEGDTDTQYF. The CDR3 nucleotides are TGTGCCAGCAGCTTAGAGGGAGACACAGATACGCAGTATTTT.

The V and J genes are TRBV6-1 and TRBJ2-2; TRBD2 matches at 7 bases. Germline CDR1 reads MNHNS; CDR2 reads SASEGT. V lost 3 bases to trimming and J lost 4 bases; unmatched junction nucleotides: 5. The CDR3 length is 15 residues. CDR3 sequence (DNA): TGTGCCAGCAGTGAGCGGGAGTGGGGCACCGGGGAGCTGTTTTTT. The encoded protein is CASSEREWGTGELFF.

The chain couples TRBV6-1 to TRBJ2-2; D gene ambiguous. The CDR3 spans 16 residues. V lost 2 bases and J 1 base, leaving 11 bases between the germline ends. Germline V CDR1 and CDR2: MNHNS, SASEGT. CDR3 protein: CASSEFDIMNTGELFF. The CDR3, as DNA: TGTGCCAGCAGTGAATTCGACATAATGAACACCGGGGAGCTGTTTTTT.

CDR3 sequence reads: CASSFESREVEGYTF. Here the CDR3 DNA reads TGTGCCAGCAGCTTTGAATCAAGGGAGGTGGAAGGCTACACCTTC. V gene TRBV5-4 combines with J gene TRBJ1-2, with no clear D. Germline CDR1 reads SGHNT; CDR2 reads YYREEE (reference sequence). This CDR3 contains 15 residues. V lost 2 bases and J lost 8, with 19 bases in between.

The genes are TRBV9 and TRBJ1-3; no definite D call. The V end was cut by 0 bases, the J end by 5 bases, with 12 bases between. The CDR3 is made up of 15 amino acids. The germline CDR1 and CDR2 sequences are SGDLS and YYNGEE. CDR3: CASSVVGEPRNTIYF. DNA for the CDR3: TGTGCCAGCAGCGTAGTAGGAGAGCCTAGAAACACCATATATTTT.

J is TRBJ2-7 and V is TRBV30, with D perhaps TRBD1 (5 bases). Trimming shortened V by 0 bases and J by 5 bases, and 17 bases separated the two germline ends. The CDR3 spans 15 residues. Germline assignment: CDR1 GTSNPN and CDR2 SVGIG (reference sequence). CDR3: CAWSVEGVGGNEQYF. The CDR3 bases are TGTGCCTGGAGTGTAGAAGGGGTAGGTGGGAACGAGCAGTACTTC.

The chain carries TRBV7-3 and TRBJ2-2; unclear D gene. V lost 0 bases, J lost 0 bases, and 8 bases lay in between. Looked up from germline, CDR1 is SGHTA and CDR2 is FQGTGA. CDR3 length: 16 amino acids. CDR3: CASSLTPTPNTGELFF. CDR3 in DNA: TGTGCCAGCAGCTTAACCCCGACACCGAACACCGGGGAGCTGTTTTTT.

The chain joins TRBV19 to TRBJ2-7; no firm D call. Trimming cost V 6 bases and J 5 bases, with 8 bases left between them. The CDR3 contains 11 residues. CDR1 LNHDA and CDR2 SQIVND come from the germline V gene (reference sequence). The CDR3 nucleotides are TGTGCCAGTAGGCGCAACGACGAGCAGTACTTC. Translated: CASRRNDEQYF.

The count of this clone is one. V and J are TRBV18 and TRBJ2-1; the match to TRBD1 covers 8 bases. V lost 4 bases to trimming and J lost 4 bases; unmatched junction nucleotides: 6. This CDR3 is 15 amino acids long. CDR1 is KGHSH and CDR2 is LQKENI in the germline V gene. CDR3 sequence: CASSQQGARYNEQFF. The CDR3 nucleotides are TGTGCCAGCTCACAGCAGGGGGCCCGGTACAATGAGCAGTTCTTC. Based on the CDR3 plus reference TRBV18 and TRBJ2-1, the full variable domain is NAGVMQNPRHLVRRRGQEARLRCSPMKGHSHVYWYRQLPEEGLKFMVYLQKENIIDESGMPKERFSAEFPKEGPSILRIQQVVRGDSAAYFCASSQQGARYNEQFFGPGTRLTVL.

The rearrangement joins TRBV5-8 to TRBJ2-1, with 8 bases fitting TRBD2. Germline lookup yields CDR1 SGHTS and CDR2 YDEGEE. This CDR3 region has 15 residues. Losses at the gene ends were 4 bases for V and 4 bases for J; bases not matched to a gene: 7. CDR3 DNA sequence: TGTGCCAGCAGCCGAGCGGGAGATCGGTACAATGAGCAGTTCTTC. Amino acid sequence: CASSRAGDRYNEQFF.

This clone was detected only a few times. V gene TRBV3-1 (or the pseudogene TRBV3-2) combines with J gene TRBJ2-3; TRBD2 is a possible D gene (6 bases). CDR1 is LGHDT, CDR2 YNNKEL, per germline (reference sequence). Trimming removed 4 bases at V and 5 bases at J, with 16 bases between. This CDR3 comprises 15 residues. CDR3 nucleotides: TGTGCCAGCAGCCGACTAGAGGGGAAACGAGATACGCAGTATTTT. It is translated as CASSRLEGKRDTQYF.

The chain carries TRBV19 and TRBJ1-2, with a weak D call TRBD1 (6 bases). V dropped 7 bases and J dropped 8 bases, with 23 bases sitting between them. Looked up from germline, CDR1 is LNHDA and CDR2 is SQIVND (reference sequence). The length of the CDR3 is 15 residues. The CDR3 spells CASTERTAGSSGYTF. CDR3 DNA: TGTGCCAGTACCGAGAGGACAGCCGGGTCGTCCGGCTACACCTTC.

V gene TRBV13 combines with J gene TRBJ2-3; TRBD2 matches at 9 bases. Germline trimming cut 3 bases from V and 5 bases from J; bases unmatched to any gene: 3. The CDR3 extends over 14 amino acids. Per the germline V gene, CDR1 is PRHDT and CDR2 is FYEKMQ (reference sequence). The CDR3 loop is CASSFGGRVDTQYF. Written as DNA, the CDR3 is TGTGCCAGCAGCTTCGGCGGGAGGGTAGATACGCAGTATTTT.

In nucleotides, the CDR3 is TGTGCCAGCAGCTTCGGGACTCCTTCGAACGAGCAGTACTTC. Amino acids: CASSFGTPSNEQYF. The chain uses TRBV7-8 and TRBJ2-7; D perhaps matches TRBD2 (6 bases). CDR1 is SGHVS and CDR2 is FQNEAQ in the germline V gene. V lost 3 bases and J 5 bases, leaving 14 bases between the germline ends. CDR3 size: 14 residues. Full variable domain (missing parts from reference TRBV7-8 and TRBJ2-7): GAGVSQSPRYKVAKRGQDVALRCDPISGHVSLFWYQQALGQGPEFLTYFQNEAQLDKSGLPSDRFFAERPEGSVSTLKIQRTQQEDSAVYLCASSFGTPSNEQYFGPGTRLTVT.

This chain uses TRBV15 with TRBJ2-3; TRBD1 agrees at 9 bases. The CDR3 spans 15 residues. CDR1 is LNHNV and CDR2 is YYDKDF in the germline V gene (reference sequence). V trimming: 3 bases; J trimming: 4 bases; junction bases outside the gene matches: 5. CDR3 amino acids: CATSRGQGGADTQYF. The CDR3 nucleotides are TGTGCCACCAGCAGGGGACAGGGAGGGGCAGATACGCAGTATTTT.

DNA for the CDR3: TGTGCCTGGAGGCTACAGGGGGGGGCCTACGAGCAGTACTTC. Translation gives CAWRLQGGAYEQYF. The V call is TRBV30, the J call TRBJ2-7; possibly TRBD1 for D (8 bases). Per the germline V gene, CDR1 is GTSNPN and CDR2 is SVGIG (reference sequence). This CDR3 is built from 14 residues. The germline V and J ends were trimmed by 3 bases and 2 bases, with 14 bases remaining between them.

The gene calls are TRBV6-5 and TRBJ2-5, with 10 bases matching TRBD1. Germline CDR1 is MNHEY and CDR2 is SVGAGI. The CDR3 extends over 14 amino acids. J gave up 6 bases and V 6 bases, and 7 bases lay outside the gene matches. As DNA, the CDR3 is TGTGCCAGCAGGACAGGGGGCGCGATAAAGACCCAGTACTTC. Its protein is CASRTGGAIKTQYF.

This clone occurred once. The V and J genes are TRBV5-1 and TRBJ2-7; TRBD1 aligns across 8 bases. Looked up from germline, CDR1 is SGHRS and CDR2 is YFSETQ. After removal of 2 bases from V and 2 bases from J, the junction contained 6 bases not matched to a gene. The CDR3 is 15 residues long. CDR3 region: CASSFGRTGTYEQYF. DNA for the CDR3: TGCGCCAGCAGCTTTGGGAGGACAGGGACCTACGAGCAGTACTTC.

The chain joins TRBV19 to TRBJ2-7; 9 positions agree with TRBD1. This CDR3 spans 16 amino acids. V shed 4 bases and J 5 bases; nucleotides not matched to a gene: 12. From germline, CDR1 is LNHDA and CDR2 SQIVND (reference sequence). The CDR3 sequence is CASSTLTGGGYNEQYF. CDR3 bases: TGTGCCAGTAGTACTTTAACAGGGGGCGGATACAACGAGCAGTACTTC.

J is TRBJ2-3 and V is TRBV19, with 8 positions matching TRBD2. Germline V gene data show CDR1 as LNHDA and CDR2 as SQIVND (reference sequence). The V and J ends lost 5 bases and 2 bases, in that order; junction bases with no gene match: 6. The CDR3 covers 15 residues. This CDR3 reads CASSPGGPPTDTQYF. In nucleotides, the CDR3 is TGTGCCAGTAGTCCGGGGGGGCCCCCCACAGATACGCAGTATTTT.